The clone carrying this T cell receptor (beta chain) was recorded at least ten times. V was pared by 4 bases and J by 2 bases, with 9 bases between. This CDR3 contains 13 residues. CDR1 is SEHNR and CDR2 is FQNEAQ in the germline V gene (reference sequence). This sample was included in a study of T cells in Graves' hyperthyroidism and ophthalmopathy. Amplified regions were TCR beta CDR3 sequences from RNA transcripts. The study used the HTBI primer set for a first-round RT-PCR of the TCR CDR3. TCRdb called the multiplex PCR reads again in MiXCR, with one record for every CDR3 protein. The sample carries around 700,000 distinct CDR3 sequences, around 20% recorded once.

This sequence joins TRBV7-9 and TRBJ2-7, with D unclear. This receptor was identified in a woman aged 45-65 years with Graves' hyperthyroidism that later progressed to Graves' ophthalmopathy. Specimen: blood. The CDR3 sequence is CASSSTAAYEQYF. For the CDR3, the DNA is TGTGCCAGCAGCTCGACGGCCGCCTACGAGCAGTACTTC. Filled out from reference TRBV7-9 and TRBJ2-7, the complete variable domain reads DTGVSQNPRHKITKRGQNVTFRCDPISEHNRLYWYRQTLGQGPEFLTYFQNEAQLEKSRLLSDRFSAERPKGSFSTLEIQRTEQGDSAMYLCASSSTAAYEQYFGPGTRLTVT.